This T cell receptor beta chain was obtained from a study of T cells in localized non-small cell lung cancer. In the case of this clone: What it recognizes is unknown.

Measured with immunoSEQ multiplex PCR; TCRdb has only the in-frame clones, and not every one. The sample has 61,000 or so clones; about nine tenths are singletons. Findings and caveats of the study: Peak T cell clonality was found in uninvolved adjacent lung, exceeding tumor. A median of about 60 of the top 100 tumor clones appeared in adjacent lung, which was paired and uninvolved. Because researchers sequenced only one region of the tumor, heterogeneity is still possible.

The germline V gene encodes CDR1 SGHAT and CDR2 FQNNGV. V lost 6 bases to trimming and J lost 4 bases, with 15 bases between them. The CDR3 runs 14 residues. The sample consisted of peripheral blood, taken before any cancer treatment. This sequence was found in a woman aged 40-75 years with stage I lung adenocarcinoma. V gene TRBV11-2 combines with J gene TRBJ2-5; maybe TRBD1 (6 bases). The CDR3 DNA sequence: TGTGCCAGCAGTAAACAAACAGGGCTAGAGACCCAGTACTTC. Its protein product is CASSKQTGLETQYF.